The next 10 T cell receptor beta chains were all read from a single sample in a study of blood T cell repertoires in COVID-19. Data came from immunoSEQ multiplex PCR; TCRdb stores just in-frame clones and leaves some out. Found here are around 160,000 clones, about 86% of them singletons; the top ten hold roughly 8.6%. The sample was peripheral blood. The receptor set was obtained from a man aged 60 to 69 with acute or convalescent COVID-19.

The chain employs TRBV28 and TRBJ1-4; D gene unclear. V gave up 7 bases and J gave up 0 bases, with 15 bases separating them. The CDR3 covers 16 residues. Germline V gene data show CDR1 as MDHEN and CDR2 as SYDVKM. CDR3 coding DNA: TGTGCCAGCACCTCCCCCGCGGAGGCAACTAATGAAAAACTGTTTTTT. Translating it yields CASTSPAEATNEKLFF. The variable domain in full, with the rest retrieved from reference TRBV28 and TRBJ1-4, is DVKVTQSSRYLVKRTGEKVFLECVQDMDHENMFWYRQDPGLGLRLIYFSYDVKMKEKGDIPEGYSVSREKKERFSLILESASTNQTSMYLCASTSPAEATNEKLFFGSGTQLSVL.

The rearrangement links TRBV19 to TRBJ1-2; D gene ambiguous. V was trimmed by 3 bases and J by 0 bases, leaving 14 bases between them. Germline V lookup: CDR1 LNHDA, CDR2 SQIVND (reference sequence). The CDR3 has 16 amino acids. CDR3 loop: CASSMNSGRANYGYTF. CDR3 sequence (DNA): TGTGCCAGTAGTATGAACAGCGGGAGAGCTAACTATGGCTACACCTTC. The full variable domain, rest sourced from reference TRBV19 and TRBJ1-2, is DGGITQSPKYLFRKEGQNVTLSCEQNLNHDAMYWYRQDPGQGLRLIYYSQIVNDFQKGDIAEGYSVSREKKESFPLTVTSAQKNPTAFYLCASSMNSGRANYGYTFGSGTRLTVV.

The chain carries TRBV6-5 and TRBJ1-1; possible D gene TRBD1, 5 bases. CDR3 length: 11 amino acids. CDR1 MNHEY and CDR2 SVGAGI come from the germline V gene. The germline V and J ends were trimmed by 7 bases and 4 bases, with 7 bases remaining between them. CDR3 sequence (DNA): TGTGCCAGCACCCAGGGCACTGAAGCTTTCTTT. It translates to CASTQGTEAFF.

Remarks on this clone: At one end, the junction sequence differs from germline, possibly due to a read error. This chain's CDR3 is CTSSQNSGQIDF. CDR3 DNA: TGTACCAGCAGCCAAAACTCGGGACAGATCGATTTT. The chain couples TRBV3-1 (or the pseudogene TRBV3-2) to TRBJ1-4, with TRBD1 matching 7 bases. CDR3 length: 12 residues. Per germline, CDR1 LGHDT and CDR2 YNNKEL (reference sequence).

The chain links TRBV5-4 to TRBJ1-1; D might be TRBD1 (6 bases). In germline, CDR1 is SGHNT, CDR2 YYREEE (reference sequence). CDR3 length: 17 residues. V was trimmed by 5 bases and J by 4 bases, leaving 24 bases between them. In DNA, the CDR3 is TGTGCCAGCAGTCTTGAGTTCGGGACACCCGGAGTCACTGAAGCTTTCTTT. It translates to CASSLEFGTPGVTEAFF.

The CDR3 here is CASSLEGGRAYEQYF. Written as DNA, the CDR3 is TGTGCCAGCAGCTTAGAAGGCGGGAGGGCCTACGAGCAGTACTTC. The rearrangement uses TRBV7-3 and TRBJ2-7; 9 bases line up with TRBD2. Germline V CDR1 and CDR2: SGHTA, FQGTGA. This CDR3 is built from 15 residues. V shed 2 bases, J shed 2 bases, and the junction held 4 bases outside the gene matches.

In its sample, this clone was seen once. V and J are TRBV5-4 and TRBJ2-3; no definite D call. This CDR3 comprises 12 residues. Germline-derived CDR1 and CDR2 are SGHNT and YYREEE (reference sequence). V was trimmed by 2 bases and J by 6 bases, leaving 7 bases between them. This CDR3 is CASSLLSDTQYF. The CDR3 region has the DNA TGTGCCAGCAGCTTACTTTCCGATACGCAGTATTTT.

This chain links TRBV3-1 (or the pseudogene TRBV3-2) with TRBJ2-7; possible D gene TRBD2, 6 bases. The germline V and J ends were trimmed by 4 bases and 3 bases, with 19 bases remaining between them. Germline loops: CDR1 LGHDT, CDR2 YNNKEL (reference sequence). The CDR3 extends over 16 amino acids. This chain's CDR3 is CASSRSEARRGYEQYF. The CDR3 DNA sequence: TGTGCCAGCAGCCGCTCCGAGGCGCGGAGGGGCTACGAGCAGTACTTC.

Remarks on this clone: Its ends do not fully match the called genes, so a read error is possible. The J gene is TRBJ1-6, the V gene TRBV28, with TRBD1 as a possible D gene (6 bases). CDR1 is MDHEN and CDR2 is SYDVKM in the germline V gene. The CDR3 is 12 amino acids. The CDR3 DNA reads TGTGCCAGCAGTTTTCCTCGGACAGAGTTCTCCTTT. This codes for CASSFPRTEFSF.

The chain combines TRBV6-2 or TRBV6-3 with TRBJ2-2; D is unclear. Germline loops: CDR1 MNHEY, CDR2 SVGEGT. Trimming took 2 bases from V and 1 from J, leaving 8 bases between them. The CDR3 extends over 15 amino acids. CDR3 sequence (DNA): TGTGCCAGCAGTTACGATGTTAGGAACACCGGGGAGCTGTTTTTT. Translated, it gives CASSYDVRNTGELFF.